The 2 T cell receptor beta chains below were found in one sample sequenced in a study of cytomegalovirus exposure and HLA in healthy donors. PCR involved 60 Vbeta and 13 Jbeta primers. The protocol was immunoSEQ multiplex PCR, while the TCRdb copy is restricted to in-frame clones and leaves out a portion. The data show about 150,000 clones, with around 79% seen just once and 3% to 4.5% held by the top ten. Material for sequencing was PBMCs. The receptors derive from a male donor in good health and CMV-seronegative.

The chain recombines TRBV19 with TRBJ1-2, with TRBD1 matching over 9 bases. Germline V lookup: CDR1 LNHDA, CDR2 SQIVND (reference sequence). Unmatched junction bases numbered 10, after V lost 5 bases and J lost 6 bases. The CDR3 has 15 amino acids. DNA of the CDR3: TGTGCCAGTAGTGACAGGGGGAGTATTGTCCATGGCTACACCTTC. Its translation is CASSDRGSIVHGYTF.

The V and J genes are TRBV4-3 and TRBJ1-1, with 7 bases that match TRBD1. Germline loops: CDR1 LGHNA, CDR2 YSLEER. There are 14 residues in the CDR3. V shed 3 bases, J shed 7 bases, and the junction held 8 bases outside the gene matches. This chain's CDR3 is CASSQKTGQDEAFF. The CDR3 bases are TGCGCCAGCAGCCAGAAGACAGGGCAGGATGAAGCTTTCTTT.